The next 12 T cell receptor beta chains were all read from a single sample in a study of spatial heterogeneity in lung cancer. Time point reported: sample taken at primary tumor resection. Tumor, nontumor lung or frozen PBMC supplied whole RNA that was sequenced unsorted. From the 5' RACE reads, TCRdb called clonotypes with MiXCR, one entry per CDR3 protein. Of roughly 25,000 distinct CDR3 sequences in the sample, roughly 4.5% were seen once. The sequencing here drew on PBMCs, taken at surgery. These receptors all stem from a male donor with early-stage non-small cell lung cancer.

This clonotype was recorded many times. The chain combines TRBV6-5 with TRBJ2-5, with D possibly matching TRBD1 (5 bases). Germline V gene sequence: CDR1 MNHEY, CDR2 SVGAGI. Between the trimmed V and J ends, which lost 4 bases and 1 base, there was a span of 10 bases. This CDR3 has 14 amino acids. The DNA of the CDR3 is TGTGCCAGCAGTTCGACAGTACCCCAAGAGACCCAGTACTTC. It codes for CASSSTVPQETQYF.

Sample share makes this clonotype medium-sized. The V gene is TRBV28, the J gene TRBJ2-1, with 9 bases aligning to TRBD2. V gave up 8 bases and J gave up 4 bases; unmatched junction bases: 9. The length of the CDR3 is 15 residues. Germline-derived CDR1 and CDR2 are MDHEN and SYDVKM. DNA of the CDR3: TGTGCCAGCGGGAGCGGGGGGTTAAGGTACAATGAGCAGTTCTTC. It translates to CASGSGGLRYNEQFF.

This clonotype turned up a few times. The chain has TRBV12-3 or TRBV12-4 and TRBJ1-2, with D maybe TRBD1 (5 bases). This CDR3 is built from 15 residues. Trimming took 5 bases from V and 0 from J, leaving 13 bases between them. CDR3 sequence reads: CASSRDSLANYGYTF. CDR3 DNA: TGTGCCAGCAGTCGCGACAGTTTAGCTAACTATGGCTACACCTTC.

This clonotype has a count of ten or more. The chain employs TRBV2 and TRBJ2-7; no definite D call. Germline V gene data show CDR1 as SNHLY and CDR2 as FYNNEI. The CDR3 loop spans 13 amino acids. Trimming removed 8 bases from V and 0 bases from J, with 11 bases in between. The CDR3 DNA reads as TGTGCCAGCGTCCTAGGCCCCTCCTACGAGCAGTACTTC. Its protein product is CASVLGPSYEQYF.

This clonotype was seen many times. The chain employs TRBV6-5 and TRBJ1-1; TRBD1 matches at 7 bases. Trimming cost V 7 bases and J 0 bases; bases outside gene matches: 11. CDR1 MNHEY and CDR2 SVGAGI come from the germline V gene. The CDR3 extends over 16 amino acids. The CDR3, as DNA: TGTGCCAGCAAATATCGGACAGGACGTTTGAACACTGAAGCTTTCTTT. Its translation is CASKYRTGRLNTEAFF.

This clonotype occurred many times. V is TRBV4-3 and J is TRBJ2-5; 11 nucleotides agree with TRBD2. Per germline, CDR1 LGHNA and CDR2 YSLEER. With V trimmed by 0 bases and J by 5 bases, 8 bases remained unmatched. The CDR3 has 17 residues. The CDR3 loop is CASSQDWLAGGEETQYF. The CDR3 nucleotides are TGCGCCAGCAGCCAAGATTGGCTAGCGGGGGGTGAGGAGACCCAGTACTTC.

This clonotype was seen many times. The chain recombines TRBV27 with TRBJ2-1; D may be TRBD1 or TRBD2 (5 bases each). CDR1 MNHEY and CDR2 SMNVEV come from the germline V gene (reference sequence). V lost 6 bases and J lost 10, with 16 bases in between. This CDR3 spans 13 amino acids. The CDR3 loop is CASSSWDHIEQFF. CDR3 sequence (DNA): TGTGCCAGCAGCTCATGGGACCACATCGAGCAGTTCTTC.

This clonotype was recorded many times. V and J are TRBV27 and TRBJ2-1; perhaps D is TRBD1 or TRBD2 (5 bases each). Trimming stripped 2 bases from V and 0 bases from J, with 11 bases between. The CDR3 is 16 amino acids. Germline CDR1 and CDR2: MNHEY and SMNVEV (reference sequence). This chain's CDR3 is CASSLEGRPSYNEQFF. DNA of the CDR3: TGTGCCAGCAGTTTAGAGGGGCGGCCCTCCTACAATGAGCAGTTCTTC.

This clonotype was observed many times. The chain uses TRBV5-1 and TRBJ2-1; unclear D gene. The CDR3 runs to 13 residues. V dropped 0 bases and J dropped 9 bases, with 10 bases sitting between them. From germline, CDR1 is SGHRS and CDR2 YFSETQ. CDR3 DNA sequence: TGCGCCAGCAGCTTGGCAGCCTCCCGTGAGCAGTTCTTC. Amino acid sequence: CASSLAASREQFF.

This clonotype was recorded at least ten times. This chain uses TRBV29-1 with TRBJ1-1; D not certain. The CDR3 has 11 residues. V was cut by 2 bases and J by 8 bases, with 9 bases left in between. Germline V lookup: CDR1 SQVTM, CDR2 ANQGSEA. The CDR3 region is CSVENTAEAFF. In DNA, the CDR3 is TGCAGCGTTGAAAATACGGCCGAAGCTTTCTTT.

This clonotype was detected many times. The J gene is TRBJ1-2, the V gene TRBV7-8, with D uncertain. Per the germline V gene, CDR1 is SGHVS and CDR2 is FQNEAQ. V lost 3 bases and J lost 8, with 10 bases in between. This CDR3 region has 12 residues. The CDR3 bases are TGTGCCAGCAGCTTTGGTCGCGGGGGCTACACCTTC. Translating gives CASSFGRGGYTF.

This clonotype showed up many times. The gene calls are TRBV6-1 and TRBJ1-4; 7 positions agree with TRBD1. J lost 10 bases, V lost 10 bases, and 9 bases had no gene match. This CDR3 is 12 amino acids long. CDR1 is MNHNS and CDR2 is SASEGT in the germline V gene. Here the CDR3 DNA reads TGTGCCACTCGTGGGGCAGGGGGAAAACTGTTTTTT. This translates into CATRGAGGKLFF.